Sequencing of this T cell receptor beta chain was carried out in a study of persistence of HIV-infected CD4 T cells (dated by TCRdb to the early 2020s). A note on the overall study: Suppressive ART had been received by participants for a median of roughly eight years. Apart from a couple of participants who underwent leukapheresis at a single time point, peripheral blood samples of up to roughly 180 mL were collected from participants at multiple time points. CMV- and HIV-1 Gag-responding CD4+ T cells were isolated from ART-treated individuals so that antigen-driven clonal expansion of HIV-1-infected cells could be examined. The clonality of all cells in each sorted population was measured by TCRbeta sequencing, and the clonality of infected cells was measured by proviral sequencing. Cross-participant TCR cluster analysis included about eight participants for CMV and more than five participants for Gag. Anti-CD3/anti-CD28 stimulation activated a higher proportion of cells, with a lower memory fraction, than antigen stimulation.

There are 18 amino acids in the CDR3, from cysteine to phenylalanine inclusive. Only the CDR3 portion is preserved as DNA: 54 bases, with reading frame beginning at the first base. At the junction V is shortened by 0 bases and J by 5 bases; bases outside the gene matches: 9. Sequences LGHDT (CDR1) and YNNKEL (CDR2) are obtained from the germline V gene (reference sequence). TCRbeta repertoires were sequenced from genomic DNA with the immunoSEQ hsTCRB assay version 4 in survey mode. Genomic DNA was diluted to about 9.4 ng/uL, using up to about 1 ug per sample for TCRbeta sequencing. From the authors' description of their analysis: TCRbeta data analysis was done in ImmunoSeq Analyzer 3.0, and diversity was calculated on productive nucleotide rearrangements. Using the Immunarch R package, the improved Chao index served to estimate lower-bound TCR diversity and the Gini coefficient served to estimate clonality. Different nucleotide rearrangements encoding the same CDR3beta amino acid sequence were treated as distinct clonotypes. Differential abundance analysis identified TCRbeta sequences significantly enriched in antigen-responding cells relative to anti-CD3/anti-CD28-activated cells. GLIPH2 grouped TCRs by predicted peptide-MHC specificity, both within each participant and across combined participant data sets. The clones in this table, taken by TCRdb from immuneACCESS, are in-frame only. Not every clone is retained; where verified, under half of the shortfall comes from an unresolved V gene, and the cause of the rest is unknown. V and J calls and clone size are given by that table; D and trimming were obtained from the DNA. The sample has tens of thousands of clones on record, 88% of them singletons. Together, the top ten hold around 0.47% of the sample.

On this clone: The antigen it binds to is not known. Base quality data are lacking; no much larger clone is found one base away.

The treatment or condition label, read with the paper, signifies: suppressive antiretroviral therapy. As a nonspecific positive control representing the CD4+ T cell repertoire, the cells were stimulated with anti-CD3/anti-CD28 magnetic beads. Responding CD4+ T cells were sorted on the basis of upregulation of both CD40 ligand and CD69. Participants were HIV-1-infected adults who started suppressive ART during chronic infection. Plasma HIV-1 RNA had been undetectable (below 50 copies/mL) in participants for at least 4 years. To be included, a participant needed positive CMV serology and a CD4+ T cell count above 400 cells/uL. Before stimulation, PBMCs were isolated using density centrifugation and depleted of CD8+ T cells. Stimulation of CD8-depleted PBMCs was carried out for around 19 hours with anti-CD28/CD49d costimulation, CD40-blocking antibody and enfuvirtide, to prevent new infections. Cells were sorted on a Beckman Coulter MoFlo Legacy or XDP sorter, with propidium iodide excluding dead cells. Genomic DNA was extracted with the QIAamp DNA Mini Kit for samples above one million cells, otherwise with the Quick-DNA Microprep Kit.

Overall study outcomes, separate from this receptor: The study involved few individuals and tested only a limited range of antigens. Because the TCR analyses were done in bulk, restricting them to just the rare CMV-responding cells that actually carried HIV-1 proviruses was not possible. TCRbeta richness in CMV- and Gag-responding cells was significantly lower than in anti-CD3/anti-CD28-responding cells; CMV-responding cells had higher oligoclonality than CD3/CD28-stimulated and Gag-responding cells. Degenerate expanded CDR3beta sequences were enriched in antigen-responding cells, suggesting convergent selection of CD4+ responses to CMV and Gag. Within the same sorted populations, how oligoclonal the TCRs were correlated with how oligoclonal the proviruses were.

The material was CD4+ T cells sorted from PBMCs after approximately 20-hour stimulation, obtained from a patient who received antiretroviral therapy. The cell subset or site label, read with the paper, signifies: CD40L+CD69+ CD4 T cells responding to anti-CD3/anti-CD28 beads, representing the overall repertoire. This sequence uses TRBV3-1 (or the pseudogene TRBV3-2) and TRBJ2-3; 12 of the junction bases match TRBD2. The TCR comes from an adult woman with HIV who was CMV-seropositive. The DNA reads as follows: TGTGCCAGCAGCCAAGATAGGCTAGCGGGGGGGCCGAAAGATACGCAGTATTTT. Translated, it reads CASSQDRLAGGPKDTQYF.